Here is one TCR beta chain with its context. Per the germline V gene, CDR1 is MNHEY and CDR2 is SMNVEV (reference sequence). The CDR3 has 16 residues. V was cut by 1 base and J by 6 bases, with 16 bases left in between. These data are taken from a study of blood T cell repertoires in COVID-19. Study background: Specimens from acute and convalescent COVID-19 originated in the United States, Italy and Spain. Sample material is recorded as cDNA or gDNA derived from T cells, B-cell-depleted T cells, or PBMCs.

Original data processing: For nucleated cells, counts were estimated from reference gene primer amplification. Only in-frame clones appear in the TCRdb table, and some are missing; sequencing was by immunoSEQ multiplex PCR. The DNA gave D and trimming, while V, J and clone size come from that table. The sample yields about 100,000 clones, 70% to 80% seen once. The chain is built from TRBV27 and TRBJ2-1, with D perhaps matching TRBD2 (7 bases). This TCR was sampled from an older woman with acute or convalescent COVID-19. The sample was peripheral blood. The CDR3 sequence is CASSLFLGGAPNEQFF. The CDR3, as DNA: TGTGCCAGCAGTTTATTCCTTGGGGGGGCTCCCAATGAGCAGTTCTTC.